This record concerns one T cell receptor beta chain sequence. This record belongs to a study of technical replicates of blood from a few donors. This CDR3 is 15 amino acids long. J gave up 7 bases and V 2 bases, and 7 bases lay outside the gene matches. Germline CDR1 reads SEHNR; CDR2 reads FQNEAQ (reference sequence). Assay: immunoSEQ multiplex PCR; the TCRdb copy retains only in-frame clones and omits some. The data show around 12,000 clones, about 94% seen once. The receptor was derived from a human donor in good health. The chain is built from TRBV7-9 and TRBJ2-1; TRBD1 aligns across 8 bases. Sequencing used PBMCs. CDR3 in amino acids: CASSLMEQGANEQFF. The CDR3 nucleotides are TGTGCCAGCAGCTTAATGGAGCAGGGGGCGAATGAGCAGTTCTTC.